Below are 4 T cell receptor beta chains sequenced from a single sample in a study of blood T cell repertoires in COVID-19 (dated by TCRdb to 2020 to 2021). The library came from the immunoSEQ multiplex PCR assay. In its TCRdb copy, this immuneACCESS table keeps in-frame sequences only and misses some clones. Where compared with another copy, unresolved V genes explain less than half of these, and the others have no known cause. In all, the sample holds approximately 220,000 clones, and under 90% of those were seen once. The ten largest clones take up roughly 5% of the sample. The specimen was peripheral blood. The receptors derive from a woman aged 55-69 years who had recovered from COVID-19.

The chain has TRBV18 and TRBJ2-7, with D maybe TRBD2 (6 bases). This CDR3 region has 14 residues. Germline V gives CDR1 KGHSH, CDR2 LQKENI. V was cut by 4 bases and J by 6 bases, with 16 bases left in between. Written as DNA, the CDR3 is TGTGCCAGCTCACTTGGACCCGAGGGAGGCGAGCAGTACTTC. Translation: CASSLGPEGGEQYF.

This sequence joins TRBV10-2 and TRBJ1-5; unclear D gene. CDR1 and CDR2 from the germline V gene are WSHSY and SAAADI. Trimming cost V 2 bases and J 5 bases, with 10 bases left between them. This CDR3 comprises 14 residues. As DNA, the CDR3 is TGCGCCAGCAGTGAGGTAGTCGTCGATCAGCCCCAGCATTTT. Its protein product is CASSEVVVDQPQHF.

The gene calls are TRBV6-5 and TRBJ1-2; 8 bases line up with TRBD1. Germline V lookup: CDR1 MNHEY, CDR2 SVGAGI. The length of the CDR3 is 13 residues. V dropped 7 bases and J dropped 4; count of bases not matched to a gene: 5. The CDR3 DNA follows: TGTGCCAGCACCCCCACAGGGGGCTATGGCTACACCTTC. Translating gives CASTPTGGYGYTF.

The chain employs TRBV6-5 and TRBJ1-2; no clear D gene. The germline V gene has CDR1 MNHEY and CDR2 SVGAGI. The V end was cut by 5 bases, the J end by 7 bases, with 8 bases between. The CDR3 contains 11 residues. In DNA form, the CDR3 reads TGTGCCAGCAGTCACAGCGGTGGCTACACCTTC. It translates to CASSHSGGYTF.